These 30 T cell receptor beta chains were all obtained from the same sample, sequenced in a study of vaccination and CD4 T cells after COVID-19. These receptors' antigens are unknown. Treatment in this sample: approximately 9-day PBMC culture with coronavirus spike peptide pools or control peptides (ViraFEST assay). CD4+ T cells that had been cultured provided DNA sequenced with the Oncomine TCR Beta short-read assay. TCRdb redid the calling of the PCR reads with MiXCR, one entry per CDR3 protein. The sample lists about 15,000 distinct CDR3 sequences, around 57% occurring once. The specimen sequenced was CD4+ T cells from blood, cultured in vitro. These TCRs come from a human donor who had recovered from COVID-19.

This clonotype was seen just once. The gene calls are TRBV27 and TRBJ1-5, with TRBD1 matching 8 bases. CDR1 MNHEY and CDR2 SMNVEV come from the germline V gene (reference sequence). This CDR3 spans 18 amino acids. J was trimmed by 0 bases and V by 6 bases; bases with no gene match: 13. The DNA for the CDR3 is TGTGCCAGCAGCCCGAGTGGGACAGGACCTTATAGCAATCAGCCCCAGCATTTT. Protein: CASSPSGTGPYSNQPQHF.

The gene calls are TRBV7-2 and TRBJ2-3, with D possibly being TRBD1 (6 bases). Per germline, CDR1 SGHTA and CDR2 FQGNSA. This CDR3 contains 16 residues. V was shortened by 1 base and J by 1 base, with 12 bases between the two germline ends. The CDR3 DNA sequence: TGTGCCAGCAGCTTAGTTGGGGCAGGGGGCACAGATACGCAGTATTTT. This translates into CASSLVGAGGTDTQYF.

The rearrangement links TRBV18 to TRBJ1-5; the D gene is possibly TRBD1 (5 bases). Trimming took off 2 bases at V and 3 bases at J, with 11 bases between the two ends. This CDR3 is built from 15 residues. The germline gives CDR1 KGHSH, CDR2 LQKENI. CDR3 DNA: TGTGCCAGCTCACCAACCAGGGCCGACAATCAGCCCCAGCATTTT. It codes for CASSPTRADNQPQHF.

V usage is TRBV10-3 and J usage is TRBJ1-4, with 11 bases lining up with TRBD1. CDR1 is ENHRY and CDR2 is SYGVKD in the germline V gene. V shed 4 bases and J 8 bases; nucleotides not matched to a gene: 6. This CDR3 spans 15 amino acids. The CDR3 reads CAISGTGTGGEKLFF. CDR3 nucleotide sequence: TGTGCCATCAGTGGAACCGGGACAGGGGGGGAAAAACTGTTTTTT.

This chain links TRBV2 with TRBJ1-1; the D is unclear. Trimming removed 6 bases at V and 1 base at J, with 3 bases between. CDR3 size: 11 residues. Germline values: CDR1 SNHLY, CDR2 FYNNEI. CDR3 loop: CASSKNTEAFF. In DNA form, the CDR3 reads TGTGCCAGCAGCAAGAACACTGAAGCTTTCTTT.

The V and J genes are TRBV20-1 and TRBJ2-1; 12 bases align to TRBD1. The CDR3 runs 15 residues. Per the germline V gene, CDR1 is DFQATT and CDR2 is SNEGSKA (reference sequence). V lost 1 base and J lost 7; bases outside the gene matches: 5. The CDR3 reads CSARARDRGRNEQFF. The CDR3 region has the DNA TGCAGTGCTAGAGCAAGGGACAGGGGGCGGAATGAGCAGTTCTTC.

This clonotype has only a few counts. J is TRBJ2-4 and V is TRBV28; D is possibly TRBD2 (5 bases). Deletions cut 3 bases from V and 11 bases from J, with 8 bases between. The CDR3 contains 11 residues. CDR1 MDHEN and CDR2 SYDVKM come from the germline V gene. CDR3 bases: TGTGCCAGCAGTTTTCCCGGGGTTCAGTACTTC. It codes for CASSFPGVQYF.

In its sample, this clonotype was seen a few times. This chain connects TRBV18 to TRBJ2-5; possible D gene TRBD2, 6 bases. With 6 bases removed from V and 5 bases from J, the gap between germline ends came to 19 bases. The CDR3 consists of 15 residues. Germline CDR1 and CDR2: KGHSH and LQKENI. CDR3 in amino acids: CASSSTGGSAETQYF. The CDR3 bases are TGTGCCAGCTCGTCTACAGGAGGGTCGGCGGAGACCCAGTACTTC.

The V and J genes are TRBV6-2 or TRBV6-3 and TRBJ1-3; D ambiguous. Per germline, CDR1 MNHEY and CDR2 SVGEGT. The CDR3 is made up of 15 amino acids. V shed 8 bases and J shed 0 bases, with 14 bases lying between them. The CDR3 DNA reads as TGTGCCAGCCAGGCAAGGCCAAACTCTGGAAACACCATATATTTT. This codes for CASQARPNSGNTIYF.

The chain recombines TRBV5-6 with TRBJ2-7; 10 positions match TRBD1. Trimming removed 3 bases from V and 7 bases from J; junction bases left unmatched: 7. Germline assignment: CDR1 SGHDT and CDR2 YYEEEE. This CDR3 has 14 residues. CDR3 nucleotides: TGTGCCAGCAGCTGGGACAGGGGAACCGTTGAGCAGTACTTC. This codes for CASSWDRGTVEQYF.

The genes are TRBV10-1 and TRBJ2-7, with 12 bases identical to TRBD2. CDR1 is WNHNN and CDR2 is SYGVQD in the germline V gene (reference sequence). This CDR3 contains 15 residues. J was trimmed by 9 bases and V by 5 bases; bases with no gene match: 11. The CDR3 region has the DNA TGCGCCAGCAGTCAGACTAGCGGGGGTACGACAGTGCAGTACTTC. Its translation: CASSQTSGGTTVQYF.

The chain couples TRBV6-1 to TRBJ2-2; no reliable D call. Germline assignment: CDR1 MNHNS and CDR2 SASEGT. This CDR3 has 15 amino acids. Trimming pared 7 bases from V and 4 bases from J, leaving 16 bases between. The CDR3 DNA follows: TGTGCCAGCACCAACGAGAGGTGGGGCACCGGGGAGCTGTTTTTT. Residues: CASTNERWGTGELFF.

This clonotype is large in the sample. The rearrangement joins TRBV10-3 to TRBJ1-1; D perhaps matches TRBD1 (5 bases). Germline loops: CDR1 ENHRY, CDR2 SYGVKD. The CDR3 is 13 amino acids. The germline V and J ends were trimmed by 7 bases and 3 bases, with 12 bases remaining between them. The CDR3 loop reads CAIMSRGDTEAFF. Written as DNA, the CDR3 is TGTGCCATCATGTCTCGAGGGGACACTGAAGCTTTCTTT.

This clonotype was seen only a few times. The rearrangement links TRBV6-2 or TRBV6-3 to TRBJ2-1; D is unresolved. Germline CDR1 MNHEY, CDR2 SVGEGT. The CDR3 length is 11 residues. The V gene lost 3 bases and the J gene lost 5 bases, with 2 bases spanning the gap. DNA for the CDR3: TGTGCCAGCAGTTATGACAATGAGCAGTTCTTC. Its protein is CASSYDNEQFF.

The rearrangement links TRBV20-1 to TRBJ2-1; 9 nucleotides line up with TRBD2. CDR1 DFQATT and CDR2 SNEGSKA come from the germline V gene (reference sequence). CDR3 size: 16 residues. Trimming at V came to 5 bases and at J to 1 base, leaving 9 bases not matched to a gene. CDR3 DNA sequence: TGCAGTGCTTCCCGTAGCGGGAGAAGATCCTACAATGAGCAGTTCTTC. Translation: CSASRSGRRSYNEQFF.

The chain carries TRBV6-2 or TRBV6-3 and TRBJ2-2; no clear D. The CDR3 length is 13 residues. V was trimmed by 2 bases and J by 3 bases, leaving 4 bases between them. In germline, CDR1 is MNHEY, CDR2 SVGEGT. This chain's CDR3 is CASSYRDTGELFF. The CDR3 DNA reads as TGTGCCAGCAGTTACAGGGACACCGGGGAGCTGTTTTTT.

V gene TRBV7-9 combines with J gene TRBJ1-1; unclear D gene. Trimming removed 0 bases at V and 2 bases at J, with 7 bases between. CDR1 is SEHNR and CDR2 is FQNEAQ in the germline V gene (reference sequence). This CDR3 is 14 amino acids long. The CDR3 region is CASSLAPVNTEAFF. CDR3 nucleotide sequence: TGTGCCAGCAGCTTAGCCCCAGTTAACACTGAAGCTTTCTTT.

This chain connects TRBV5-1 to TRBJ2-5; 8 positions match TRBD1. Germline values: CDR1 SGHRS, CDR2 YFSETQ. This CDR3 comprises 17 residues. Trimming cost V 4 bases and J 7 bases; bases outside gene matches: 18. The CDR3, as DNA: TGCGCCAGCAGCACCCCTGACAGGGGAGTAGGTCGGGGGACCCAGTACTTC. Encoded protein: CASSTPDRGVGRGTQYF.

The genes are TRBV20-1 and TRBJ2-7; 9 positions agree with TRBD2. J was trimmed by 9 bases and V by 0 bases; bases with no gene match: 9. Per germline, CDR1 DFQATT and CDR2 SNEGSKA (reference sequence). This CDR3 region has 14 residues. CDR3: CSAREGLASVRQYF. The CDR3 nucleotides read TGCAGTGCTAGAGAGGGACTAGCCTCTGTTCGGCAGTACTTC.

J is TRBJ2-5 and V is TRBV12-3 or TRBV12-4, with D maybe TRBD2 (6 bases). Trimming stripped 6 bases from V and 1 base from J, with 12 bases between. This CDR3 is built from 14 residues. The CDR3 bases are TGTGCCAGCAGGGGGGGACTTACCCAAGAGACCCAGTACTTC. Translated: CASRGGLTQETQYF.

V gene TRBV2 combines with J gene TRBJ1-1, with D maybe TRBD1 (6 bases). The length of the CDR3 is 14 residues. The ends were cut back, 7 bases at V and 5 bases at J, with 17 bases in the middle. CDR1 and CDR2 from the germline V gene are SNHLY and FYNNEI. The CDR3 DNA sequence: TGTGCCAGCATCCCGTTTGGGGGCGGGACTGAAGCTTTCTTT. Translating gives CASIPFGGGTEAFF.

The J gene is TRBJ2-2, the V gene TRBV5-1, with D tentatively TRBD2 (5 bases). The V and J ends lost 4 bases and 2 bases respectively, with 9 bases between them. The CDR3 consists of 14 residues. Germline V gives CDR1 SGHRS, CDR2 YFSETQ. The CDR3, as DNA: TGCGCCAGCAGCACCGGGATCAACACCGGGGAGCTGTTTTTT. Translating it yields CASSTGINTGELFF.

This clonotype was counted only a few times. V usage is TRBV5-8 and J usage is TRBJ1-6, with D possibly matching TRBD1 (5 bases). V lost 3 bases and J 12 bases, leaving 16 bases between the germline ends. This CDR3 is 14 amino acids long. Germline V gene data show CDR1 as SGHTS and CDR2 as YDEGEE. The CDR3 DNA is TGTGCCAGCAGCTGGAACCCCGGGGGGGTACCCCTCCACTTT. Its translation: CASSWNPGGVPLHF.

The chain recombines TRBV28 with TRBJ1-6; the match to TRBD1 covers 9 bases. The CDR3 runs to 15 residues. V lost 4 bases, J lost 9 bases, and 7 bases stayed unmatched. The germline V gene has CDR1 MDHEN and CDR2 SYDVKM. The CDR3 sequence is CASSSSGTGSSPLHF. DNA of the CDR3: TGTGCCAGCAGTTCTTCCGGGACAGGGTCTTCACCCCTCCACTTT.

The chain combines TRBV28 with TRBJ2-7; D gene uncertain. CDR3 length equals 11 residues. Trimming stripped 6 bases from V and 4 bases from J, with 7 bases between. Germline CDR1 is MDHEN and CDR2 is SYDVKM. The CDR3 reads CASRKKYEQYF. CDR3 DNA: TGTGCCAGCAGAAAAAAATACGAGCAGTACTTC. Based on the CDR3 plus reference TRBV28 and TRBJ2-7, the full variable domain is DVKVTQSSRYLVKRTGEKVFLECVQDMDHENMFWYRQDPGLGLRLIYFSYDVKMKEKGDIPEGYSVSREKKERFSLILESASTNQTSMYLCASRKKYEQYFGPGTRLTVT.

J is TRBJ1-1 and V is TRBV20-1; D is perhaps TRBD1 (5 bases). V lost 2 bases and J lost 11, with 18 bases in between. The CDR3 runs to 13 residues. The V gene's germline CDR1 is DFQATT and CDR2 SNEGSKA (reference sequence). CDR3 sequence reads: CSARPNRGVWAFF. The CDR3 nucleotides read TGCAGTGCTAGACCAAACCGGGGGGTTTGGGCTTTCTTT.

This clonotype has just a few counts. V is TRBV20-1 and J is TRBJ2-3; 10 bases fit TRBD2. There are 14 residues in the CDR3. J gave up 4 bases and V 5 bases, and 6 bases lay outside the gene matches. CDR1 DFQATT and CDR2 SNEGSKA come from the germline V gene (reference sequence). The CDR3 protein is CSAGIAGGSDTQYF. The CDR3 nucleotides are TGCAGTGCTGGAATAGCGGGAGGTTCAGATACGCAGTATTTT.

V usage is TRBV10-3 and J usage is TRBJ2-3; perhaps TRBD2 as D (6 bases). The CDR3 is 15 residues long. Germline-derived CDR1 and CDR2 are ENHRY and SYGVKD. V lost 2 bases, J lost 0 bases, and 9 bases lay in between. The CDR3 loop reads CAISEMAGSTDTQYF. The CDR3 DNA reads TGTGCCATCAGTGAGATGGCGGGGAGCACAGATACGCAGTATTTT.

This clonotype was detected a few times. V is TRBV6-2 or TRBV6-3 and J is TRBJ1-1, with a weak D call TRBD1 (5 bases). Germline CDR1 and CDR2: MNHEY and SVGEGT. Trimming took off 5 bases at V and 6 bases at J, with 19 bases between the two ends. CDR3 length: 15 amino acids. The CDR3 sequence is CASSVGRATYAEAFF. CDR3 nucleotides: TGTGCCAGCAGTGTCGGCAGGGCGACGTACGCTGAAGCTTTCTTT.

This clonotype was seen just once. V is TRBV27 and J is TRBJ2-7; TRBD1 or TRBD2 may be the D gene (6 bases each). Trimming left V 4 bases short and J 3 bases short, with 13 bases between. Germline V CDR1 and CDR2: MNHEY, SMNVEV (reference sequence). The CDR3 has 14 residues. CDR3 in amino acids: CASSSLGGIYEQYF. The CDR3 DNA reads as TGTGCCAGCAGTTCTCTAGGGGGGATCTACGAGCAGTACTTC.